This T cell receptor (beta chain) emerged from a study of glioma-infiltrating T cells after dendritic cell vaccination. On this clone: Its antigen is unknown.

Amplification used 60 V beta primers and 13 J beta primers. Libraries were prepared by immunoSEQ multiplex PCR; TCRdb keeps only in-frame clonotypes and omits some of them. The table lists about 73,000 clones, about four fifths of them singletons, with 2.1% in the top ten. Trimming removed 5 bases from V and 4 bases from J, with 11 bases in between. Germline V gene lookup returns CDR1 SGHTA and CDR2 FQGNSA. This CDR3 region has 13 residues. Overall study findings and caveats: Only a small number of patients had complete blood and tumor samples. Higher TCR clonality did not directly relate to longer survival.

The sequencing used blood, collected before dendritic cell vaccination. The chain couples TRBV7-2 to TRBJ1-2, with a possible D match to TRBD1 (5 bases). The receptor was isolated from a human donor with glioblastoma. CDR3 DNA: TGTGCCAGCAGCGCAAGACAGCGCTATGGCTACACCTTC. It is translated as CASSARQRYGYTF.